This TCR beta chain was retrieved from a study of blood T cell repertoires in COVID-19. As processed by the authors: It was from reference gene primer amplification that nucleated cell counts were estimated. Sequencing used immunoSEQ multiplex PCR; TCRdb keeps in-frame clones, though not all of them. V and J calls plus clone size are reproduced from that table; the DNA served to infer D and trimming. This table has about 320,000 clones, more than 85% appearing once. From germline, CDR1 is MNHEY and CDR2 SVGAGI. This CDR3 spans 13 amino acids. V shed 4 bases and J 6 bases; nucleotides not matched to a gene: 5. Within 2 weeks of study entry, exposed participants had contacted a PCR-confirmed or clinician-diagnosed COVID-19 case.

The clonotype was recovered from a young woman who had been exposed to COVID-19. Sequencing was done on a sample of PBMCs or T cells enriched from blood (not recorded which). V and J are TRBV6-5 and TRBJ1-2, with 7 bases matching TRBD1. The CDR3 bases are TGTGCCAGCAGTTTTAGACAGGGCCATGGCTACACCTTC. Its protein is CASSFRQGHGYTF.